These 27 T cell receptor beta chains share one sample of origin, sequenced in a study of T cell responses to AZD1222 COVID-19 vaccine. The assay was immunoSEQ multiplex PCR, and TCRdb's table has in-frame clones only and misses some. Of about 150,000 clones in the sample, about 90% were seen once. The sample in question was peripheral blood, obtained on day 0 of AZD1222 vaccination. These receptors were obtained from an adult in good health.

This clone was seen just once. This chain joins TRBV28 and TRBJ2-7; tentative D call: TRBD1 (6 bases). Trimming took off 5 bases at V and 3 bases at J, with 14 bases between the two ends. The length of the CDR3 is 14 residues. Germline-derived CDR1 and CDR2 are MDHEN and SYDVKM. DNA of the CDR3: TGTGCCAGCAGTCCCACTCGGACAGTCTACGAGCAGTACTTC. It specifies CASSPTRTVYEQYF. The full variable domain, rest sourced from reference TRBV28 and TRBJ2-7, is DVKVTQSSRYLVKRTGEKVFLECVQDMDHENMFWYRQDPGLGLRLIYFSYDVKMKEKGDIPEGYSVSREKKERFSLILESASTNQTSMYLCASSPTRTVYEQYFGPGTRLTVT.

J is TRBJ1-1 and V is TRBV11-3; D not resolved. Germline CDR1 SGHNT, CDR2 YENEEA. The CDR3 loop spans 13 amino acids. V was pared by 3 bases and J by 3 bases, with 8 bases between. CDR3 sequence (DNA): TGTGCCAGCAGCTTCTCTGTATACACTGAAGCTTTCTTT. This translates into CASSFSVYTEAFF.

V and J are TRBV5-4 and TRBJ2-7; D perhaps matches TRBD1 (6 bases). This CDR3 region has 14 residues. Germline CDR1 and CDR2: SGHNT and YYREEE (reference sequence). V shed 0 bases and J shed 3 bases, with 10 bases lying between them. CDR3 loop: CASSLGDTSYEQYF. CDR3 DNA sequence: TGTGCCAGCAGCTTGGGGGACACAAGCTACGAGCAGTACTTC.

The chain links TRBV28 to TRBJ2-7; D not resolved. Germline CDR1 and CDR2: MDHEN and SYDVKM. V was cut by 3 bases and J by 5 bases, with 8 bases left in between. CDR3 length: 12 residues. The CDR3 region is CASSFGRNEQYF. DNA for the CDR3: TGTGCCAGCAGTTTTGGACGAAACGAGCAGTACTTC.

The J gene is TRBJ1-1, the V gene TRBV27; D is ambiguous. The CDR3 consists of 13 residues. V was pared by 2 bases and J by 5 bases, with 9 bases between. Germline CDR1 and CDR2: MNHEY and SMNVEV (reference sequence). CDR3 in amino acids: CASSLRKGTEAFF. As DNA, the CDR3 is TGTGCCAGCAGTTTAAGGAAAGGGACTGAAGCTTTCTTT.

The chain joins TRBV4-1 to TRBJ2-2; no definite D call. Germline V gene data show CDR1 as MGHRA and CDR2 as YSYEKL. V lost 4 bases and J 8 bases, leaving 8 bases between the germline ends. The CDR3 contains 12 residues. CDR3: CASSLPLGELFF. The CDR3 nucleotides read TGCGCCAGCAGCCTACCTTTGGGGGAGCTGTTTTTT.

The CDR3 sequence is CASSRIGDTQYF. CDR3 nucleotide sequence: TGTGCCAGCAGTAGGATAGGAGATACGCAGTATTTT. The chain joins TRBV27 to TRBJ2-3; D unresolved. CDR1 is MNHEY and CDR2 is SMNVEV in the germline V gene (reference sequence). The CDR3 consists of 12 residues. V lost 5 bases to trimming and J lost 5 bases, with 8 bases between them.

The chain combines TRBV6-2 or TRBV6-3 with TRBJ2-7; no reliable D call. This CDR3 is built from 12 residues. V was trimmed by 2 bases and J by 6 bases, leaving 8 bases between them. Per the germline V gene, CDR1 is MNHEY and CDR2 is SVGEGT. CDR3 residues: CASSYPLVEQYF. Here the CDR3 DNA reads TGTGCCAGCAGTTACCCCCTGGTCGAGCAGTACTTC.

This clone has a single count. J is TRBJ2-1 and V is TRBV27, with no clear D. Germline loops: CDR1 MNHEY, CDR2 SMNVEV (reference sequence). The CDR3 totals 15 residues. With 2 bases removed from V and 15 bases from J, the gap between germline ends came to 23 bases. In nucleotides, the CDR3 is TGTGCCAGCAGTTTACTCGGGCAAGGCTCCGAAGTCGGGTTCTTC. It codes for CASSLLGQGSEVGFF.

This chain joins TRBV10-3 and TRBJ1-3, with unresolved D. Trimming pared 8 bases from V and 4 bases from J, leaving 9 bases between. The CDR3 runs 12 residues. Germline assignment: CDR1 ENHRY and CDR2 SYGVKD. The CDR3 coding sequence is TGTGCCATCGGAGGGTCGGGAAACACCATATATTTT. As protein: CAIGGSGNTIYF.

V usage is TRBV4-1 and J usage is TRBJ2-7, with D possibly being TRBD2 (5 bases). V lost 4 bases, J lost 4 bases, and 17 bases lay in between. Germline V gives CDR1 MGHRA, CDR2 YSYEKL. The CDR3 totals 15 residues. The CDR3 DNA reads as TGCGCCAGCAGCCCGGACTTTGTGGCTACTTACGAGCAGTACTTC. Protein sequence: CASSPDFVATYEQYF.

V usage is TRBV28 and J usage is TRBJ1-1; D ambiguous. Trimming removed 6 bases from V and 1 base from J, with 12 bases in between. The CDR3 sequence is 14 residues long. Looked up from germline, CDR1 is MDHEN and CDR2 is SYDVKM. CDR3 sequence reads: CASSPFARNTEAFF. For the CDR3, the DNA is TGTGCCAGCAGCCCTTTCGCTCGGAACACTGAAGCTTTCTTT.

V and J are TRBV3-1 (or the pseudogene TRBV3-2) and TRBJ2-1; D is possibly TRBD1 (5 bases). V lost 8 bases to trimming and J lost 10 bases, with 18 bases between them. This CDR3 contains 13 residues. Germline loops: CDR1 LGHDT, CDR2 YNNKEL (reference sequence). The CDR3 reads CASSQGFPREQFF. The CDR3 nucleotides are TGTGCCAGCTCCCAGGGCTTTCCTCGAGAGCAGTTCTTC.

V and J are TRBV5-4 and TRBJ2-7; 9 bases fit TRBD1. Germline CDR1 is SGHNT and CDR2 is YYREEE (reference sequence). Trimming at V came to 5 bases and at J to 2 bases, leaving 5 bases not matched to a gene. This CDR3 comprises 14 residues. The chain's CDR3 is CASRGGTGPYEQYF. CDR3 nucleotides: TGTGCCAGCAGGGGAGGGACAGGGCCCTACGAGCAGTACTTC.

This chain links TRBV7-8 with TRBJ2-7; D is perhaps TRBD1 or TRBD2 (5 bases each). V shed 5 bases and J shed 2 bases, with 13 bases lying between them. This CDR3 has 14 residues. Germline V gene lookup returns CDR1 SGHVS and CDR2 FQNEAQ. In DNA, the CDR3 is TGTGCCAGCAGCCCGAGGGACCGAACCTACGAGCAGTACTTC. Protein product: CASSPRDRTYEQYF.

V gene TRBV19 combines with J gene TRBJ2-6, with 7 positions matching TRBD1. Germline CDR1 is LNHDA and CDR2 is SQIVND (reference sequence). With V trimmed by 4 bases and J by 0 bases, 9 bases remained unmatched. The CDR3 consists of 18 residues. The CDR3 region is CASSTGGHVFSGANVLTF. The DNA of the CDR3 is TGTGCCAGTAGTACAGGGGGACACGTTTTCTCTGGGGCCAACGTCCTGACTTTC. Combining the CDR3 with reference TRBV19 and TRBJ2-6 gives the whole variable domain DGGITQSPKYLFRKEGQNVTLSCEQNLNHDAMYWYRQDPGQGLRLIYYSQIVNDFQKGDIAEGYSVSREKKESFPLTVTSAQKNPTAFYLCASSTGGHVFSGANVLTFGAGSRLTVL.

CDR3 DNA sequence: TGTGCCGTTAGCGGGGACAGGGGATTTGGCGAGCAGTACTTC. Its protein is CAVSGDRGFGEQYF. The chain has TRBV10-3 and TRBJ2-7; 10 nucleotides line up with TRBD1. The CDR3 is made up of 14 amino acids. Germline lookup yields CDR1 ENHRY and CDR2 SYGVKD. The V segment lost 11 bases and the J segment 6 bases; nucleotides outside the gene matches: 13.

The J gene is TRBJ2-1, the V gene TRBV6-4, with 8 bases lining up with TRBD1. After removal of 7 bases from V and 7 bases from J, the junction contained 21 bases not matched to a gene. Looked up from germline, CDR1 is MRHNA and CDR2 is SNTAGT. There are 18 residues in the CDR3. The CDR3 bases are TGTGCCAGCACCCCCGTTCGAACCATCCAGGGGGCGCAAAATGAGCAGTTCTTC. Amino acid sequence: CASTPVRTIQGAQNEQFF.

The chain couples TRBV7-9 to TRBJ1-5; 9 bases align to TRBD1. Germline V gene data show CDR1 as SEHNR and CDR2 as FQNEAQ (reference sequence). V was clipped by 5 bases and J by 4 bases; unmatched bases: 3. The CDR3 covers 14 residues. CDR3 residues: CASSVGQGNQPQHF. DNA for the CDR3: TGTGCCAGCAGCGTGGGACAGGGAAATCAGCCCCAGCATTTT. Drawing the rest from reference TRBV7-9 and TRBJ1-5, the complete variable domain is DTGVSQNPRHKITKRGQNVTFRCDPISEHNRLYWYRQTLGQGPEFLTYFQNEAQLEKSRLLSDRFSAERPKGSFSTLEIQRTEQGDSAMYLCASSVGQGNQPQHFGDGTRLSIL.

This sequence joins TRBV6-5 and TRBJ2-5, with 8 bases matching TRBD2. Germline lookup yields CDR1 MNHEY and CDR2 SVGAGI. The V segment lost 5 bases and the J segment 6 bases; nucleotides outside the gene matches: 8. The CDR3 is 14 amino acids. CDR3 residues: CASSPGLAQKTQYF. DNA for the CDR3: TGTGCCAGCAGTCCCGGACTAGCCCAGAAGACCCAGTACTTC.

V gene TRBV14 combines with J gene TRBJ2-7; TRBD1 matches at 7 bases. V trimming: 6 bases; J trimming: 2 bases; junction bases outside the gene matches: 4. The germline V gene has CDR1 SGHDN and CDR2 FVKESK. CDR3 size: 13 residues. CDR3 DNA: TGTGCCAGCAGTCGCACAGGGGCCTACGAGCAGTACTTC. It is translated as CASSRTGAYEQYF.

This rearrangement joins TRBV12-5 to TRBJ2-3, with 11 bases fitting TRBD2. The CDR3 has 16 residues. The germline V gene encodes CDR1 LGHNT and CDR2 FRNRAP. The V segment lost 5 bases and the J segment 1 base; nucleotides outside the gene matches: 5. CDR3 protein: CASGPGTSGRTDTQYF. CDR3 sequence (DNA): TGTGCTAGTGGTCCCGGGACTAGCGGCCGCACAGATACGCAGTATTTT.

The chain is built from TRBV28 and TRBJ1-1, with D unclear. The V end lost 4 bases, the J end lost 1 base, and 7 bases lay between the germline ends. The CDR3 length is 13 residues. CDR1 is MDHEN, CDR2 SYDVKM, per germline. CDR3 coding DNA: TGTGCCAGCAGTTCCGGAGGGAACACTGAAGCTTTCTTT. This gives the protein CASSSGGNTEAFF. Based on the CDR3 plus reference TRBV28 and TRBJ1-1, the full variable domain is DVKVTQSSRYLVKRTGEKVFLECVQDMDHENMFWYRQDPGLGLRLIYFSYDVKMKEKGDIPEGYSVSREKKERFSLILESASTNQTSMYLCASSSGGNTEAFFGQGTRLTVV.

The chain employs TRBV5-4 and TRBJ2-7, with TRBD1 matching 10 bases. V was pared by 3 bases and J by 3 bases, with 0 bases of the junction left unmatched. Germline CDR1 and CDR2: SGHNT and YYREEE (reference sequence). The CDR3 totals 13 residues. The DNA for the CDR3 is TGTGCCAGCAGCTGGGACAGGGGCTACGAGCAGTACTTC. It yields the protein CASSWDRGYEQYF.

This chain uses TRBV12-3 or TRBV12-4 with TRBJ1-2; the match to TRBD1 covers 8 bases. V shed 6 bases, J shed 4 bases, and the junction held 4 bases outside the gene matches. This CDR3 has 13 residues. In DNA, the CDR3 is TGTGCCAGCAGGCCCGGACAGGGCTATGGCTACACCTTC. This encodes CASRPGQGYGYTF.

The chain couples TRBV28 to TRBJ2-7; TRBD2 is a possible D gene (6 bases). The V end lost 6 bases, the J end lost 3 bases, and 9 bases lay between the germline ends. Germline V gene lookup returns CDR1 MDHEN and CDR2 SYDVKM. The CDR3 length is 12 residues. The CDR3 coding sequence is TGTGCCAGCAGCCCGGGACTCTACGAGCAGTACTTC. It translates to CASSPGLYEQYF.

This chain connects TRBV24-1 to TRBJ1-2; D gene uncertain. CDR1 and CDR2 from the germline V gene are KGHDR and SFDVKD. The V gene lost 1 base and the J gene lost 5 bases, with 1 base spanning the gap. The CDR3 extends over 11 amino acids. The CDR3 nucleotides are TGTGCCACCAGTGATTTATATGGCTACACCTTC. It specifies CATSDLYGYTF.